This is a list of T cell receptor beta chains from one sample in a study of blood T cell repertoires in COVID-19. Repertoires were generated with immunoSEQ multiplex PCR, while TCRdb's copy carries only in-frame clones and drops some. The sample consists of some 80,000 clones, about four fifths of them appearing once. The specimen sequenced was peripheral blood. The receptors were sampled from an elderly man with acute or convalescent COVID-19. Both conserved end residues are part of each CDR3. The order of the fields is clone size, CDR3 length, J gene, D gene, V gene, CDR3 protein, CDR3 DNA. D genes are given only for firm matches. Only some rows state a clone size, as once, few, many or a class for expanded clones.

size: -
length: 16
J: TRBJ2-1
D: -
V: TRBV5-1
CDR3: CASSLARGASYNEQFF
DNA: TGCGCCAGCAGCTTGGCCCGGGGGGCGTCCTACAATGAGCAGTTCTTC

size: -
length: 14
J: TRBJ1-6
D: -
V: TRBV5-1
CDR3: CASSLEGVNSPLHF
DNA: TGCGCCAGCAGCTTGGAAGGGGTTAATTCACCCCTCCACTTT

size: -
length: 11
J: TRBJ2-1
D: -
V: TRBV20-1
CDR3: CSAGRGNEQFF
DNA: TGCAGTGCTGGAAGAGGCAATGAGCAGTTCTTC

size: -
length: 15
J: TRBJ1-4
D: -
V: TRBV23-1
CDR3: CASSKAGRTNEKLFF
DNA: TGCGCCAGCAGTAAAGCAGGGCGGACTAATGAAAAACTGTTTTTT

size: once
length: 16
J: TRBJ2-7
D: TRBD1
V: TRBV27
CDR3: CASSLGGTVSSYEQYF
DNA: TGTGCCAGCAGTTTAGGTGGGACAGTTAGCTCCTACGAGCAGTACTTC

size: -
length: 17
J: TRBJ2-5
D: TRBD1
V: TRBV4-1
CDR3: CASSQEAGTGRQETQYF
DNA: TGCGCCAGCAGCCAAGAAGCCGGGACAGGGCGTCAAGAGACCCAGTACTTC

size: -
length: 13
J: TRBJ1-1
D: -
V: TRBV7-9
CDR3: CASSLAQTPEAFF
DNA: TGTGCCAGCAGCTTAGCGCAGACACCTGAAGCTTTCTTT

size: -
length: 14
J: TRBJ1-1
D: TRBD1
V: TRBV5-6
CDR3: CASSLNRGRTEAFF
DNA: TGTGCCAGCAGCTTGAACAGGGGGCGCACTGAAGCTTTCTTT

size: -
length: 14
J: TRBJ1-2
D: TRBD1
V: TRBV4-1
CDR3: CASSPGTGVRGYTF
DNA: TGCGCCAGCAGCCCCGGGACAGGGGTTCGTGGCTACACCTTC

size: few
length: 14
J: TRBJ1-5
D: TRBD1
V: TRBV2
CDR3: CASSKTGGHQPQHF
DNA: TGTGCCAGCAGTAAAACAGGGGGCCATCAGCCCCAGCATTTT

size: -
length: 17
J: TRBJ2-5
D: -
V: TRBV27
CDR3: CASSLSSYGTTRETQYF
DNA: TGTGCCAGCAGTTTATCGTCGTACGGAACAACGCGGGAGACCCAGTACTTC